The rows below give T cell receptor beta chains drawn from one sample of a study of T cells in Graves' hyperthyroidism and ophthalmopathy. In TCRdb, the multiplex PCR reads were re-called with MiXCR into one record per CDR3 protein. The top ten hold around a third of the sample, which has approximately 370,000 distinct CDR3 sequences, approximately 18% seen once. Input material: blood. The source is a woman aged 25 to 39 with Graves' hyperthyroidism that later progressed to Graves' ophthalmopathy. Both conserved end residues are part of each CDR3. The D gene is left open where the match is weak. Size is stated for part of the rows, as once, few or many counts, or as a class when the clone is expanded.

size: few
D: TRBD2
V: TRBV19
J: TRBJ2-2
CDR3: CASSTQGTSGRSTGELFF
DNA: TGTGCCAGTAGTACACAAGGGACTAGCGGGAGAAGCACCGGGGAGCTGTTTTTT

size: many
D: TRBD1
V: TRBV2
J: TRBJ1-2
CDR3: CASSEMTGNNYGYTF
DNA: TGTGCCAGCAGTGAGATGACAGGGAATAACTATGGCTACACCTTC

size: many
D: TRBD2
V: TRBV2
J: TRBJ2-3
CDR3: CASSSGGTDTQYF
DNA: TGTGCCAGCAGTAGCGGGGGCACAGATACGCAGTATTTT

size: .
D: .
V: TRBV29-1
J: TRBJ2-7
CDR3: CSVALGISYEQYF
DNA: TGCAGCGTTGCACTAGGGATTTCCTACGAGCAGTACTTC

size: few
D: TRBD1
V: TRBV19
J: TRBJ2-4
CDR3: CASMPDRALNIQYF
DNA: TGTGCCAGTATGCCGGACAGGGCCCTGAACATTCAGTACTTC

size: many
D: TRBD1
V: TRBV2
J: TRBJ2-3
CDR3: CASSATGTGVTETQYF
DNA: TGTGCCAGCAGTGCTACCGGGACAGGAGTCACAGAAACGCAGTATTTT

size: many
D: TRBD1
V: TRBV6-5
J: TRBJ2-5
CDR3: CASSYQGAGETQYF
DNA: TGTGCCAGCAGTTACCAGGGGGCAGGGGAGACCCAGTACTTC

size: .
D: .
V: TRBV2
J: TRBJ1-2
CDR3: CASLERQTNYGYTF
DNA: TGTGCCAGCCTTGAAAGACAGACTAACTATGGCTACACCTTC

size: many
D: .
V: TRBV11-2
J: TRBJ2-5
CDR3: CASSSNFGAQETQYF
DNA: TGTGCCAGCAGCTCAAACTTTGGGGCCCAAGAGACCCAGTACTTC

size: many
D: .
V: TRBV20-1
J: TRBJ2-5
CDR3: CSARDSAHWGTQYF
DNA: TGCAGTGCTAGAGATTCGGCCCACTGGGGGACCCAGTACTTC

size: .
D: .
V: TRBV5-1
J: TRBJ2-5
CDR3: CASSLVHHQETQYF
DNA: TGCGCCAGCAGCTTGGTACACCATCAAGAGACCCAGTACTTC

size: .
D: .
V: TRBV15
J: TRBJ2-3
CDR3: CATSREPGSTGTQYF
DNA: TGTGCCACCAGCAGAGAGCCAGGGAGCACAGGTACGCAGTATTTT

size: .
D: .
V: TRBV20-1
J: TRBJ2-1
CDR3: CSARGSSTYNEQFF
DNA: TGCAGTGCTAGAGGCTCTAGCACCTACAATGAGCAGTTCTTC

size: .
D: TRBD1
V: TRBV2
J: TRBJ1-4
CDR3: CASSEDWGTGVEKVFF
DNA: TGTGCCAGCAGTGAAGATTGGGGGACAGGGGTTGAAAAAGTGTTTTTT

size: few
D: TRBD2
V: TRBV30
J: TRBJ2-2
CDR3: CAWSVGLAGGSNTGELFF
DNA: TGTGCCTGGAGTGTGGGACTAGCGGGGGGGAGTAACACCGGGGAGCTGTTTTTT

size: few
D: TRBD2
V: TRBV7-9
J: TRBJ2-2
CDR3: CAIDGTSGSTGELFF
DNA: TGTGCCATAGACGGGACTAGCGGGTCCACCGGGGAGCTGTTTTTT

size: .
D: .
V: TRBV7-6
J: TRBJ2-7
CDR3: CASSLGRQRFSYEQYF
DNA: TGTGCCAGCAGCTTAGGAAGGCAGCGGTTTTCCTACGAGCAGTACTTC

size: few
D: TRBD1
V: TRBV7-9
J: TRBJ1-2
CDR3: CANSLAGTGHYGYTF
DNA: TGTGCCAACAGCTTAGCCGGGACAGGGCACTATGGCTACACCTTC

size: .
D: TRBD2
V: TRBV7-6
J: TRBJ2-3
CDR3: CASSRRAAWTSGDTDTQYF
DNA: TGTGCCAGCAGCCGTAGGGCTGCATGGACTAGCGGGGACACAGATACGCAGTATTTT

size: many
D: TRBD2
V: TRBV20-1
J: TRBJ2-5
CDR3: CSAIGTSGSKTQYF
DNA: TGCAGTGCTATCGGGACTAGCGGGAGTAAGACCCAGTACTTC

size: many
D: TRBD2
V: TRBV7-2
J: TRBJ2-5
CDR3: CASSLGFASGRASETQYF
DNA: TGTGCCAGCAGCTTAGGGTTCGCTAGCGGGAGGGCCTCAGAGACCCAGTACTTC

size: many
D: .
V: TRBV6-2/TRBV6-3
J: TRBJ1-1
CDR3: CASSQAGTTMNTEAFF
DNA: TGTGCCAGCTCCCAGGCCGGGACGACGATGAACACTGAAGCTTTCTTT

size: .
D: .
V: TRBV24-1
J: TRBJ1-6
CDR3: CANTGRMARSPLHF
DNA: TGTGCCAACACGGGACGGATGGCGCGGTCACCCCTCCACTTT